What follows describes a single TCR beta chain. Its specificity is unknown. Ophthalmopathy cases met thresholds of Clinical Activity Score at least 3, NOSPECS grade at least 4 and duration under 3 months. RNA transcripts served as the template for amplifying TCR beta CDR3 regions. When the TCR CDR3 underwent first-round RT-PCR, the HTBI primer set was used. TCRdb reprocessed the multiplex PCR reads with MiXCR, giving one entry per CDR3 protein. The sample has some 370,000 distinct CDR3 sequences, more than 13% seen once. V was pared by 4 bases and J by 4 bases, with 9 bases of the junction left unmatched. The length of the CDR3 is 15 residues. In germline, CDR1 is MGHDK, CDR2 SYGVNS. This sample was taken from a study of T cells in Graves' hyperthyroidism and ophthalmopathy. Study in general: Peripheral blood was taken when the disease was first diagnosed, before any treatment began.

Overall study results and limits: Blood shared most expanded thyroid clonotypes above 0.001. Ophthalmopathy stood apart from stable hyperthyroidism in a 13 V-J model.

The receptor's source is a man aged 45-65 years with Graves' ophthalmopathy. The J gene is TRBJ1-1, the V gene TRBV25-1; 7 nucleotides match TRBD1. The sample taken for sequencing was blood. This CDR3 is CASSGDRAGGTEAFF. CDR3 bases: TGTGCCAGCAGTGGGGATAGGGCAGGGGGCACTGAAGCTTTCTTT.